The 7 T cell receptor beta chains in this list originate from one sample, sequenced in a study of CD8 T cells in ankylosing spondylitis. TCRdb independently ran MiXCR on the 5' RACE reads; one entry per CDR3 protein. This repertoire shows hundreds of thousands of distinct CDR3 sequences, around 21% found once; its top ten account for 3.5%. The sequencing input was blood, either unsorted or a sorted T cell fraction (not recorded which). The receptors were gathered from a female donor with ankylosing spondylitis or in good health (not recorded which).

This clonotype was observed many times. J is TRBJ2-1 and V is TRBV12-3 or TRBV12-4; D possibly corresponds to TRBD2 (5 bases). The V end was cut by 2 bases, the J end by 0 bases, with 8 bases between. The CDR3 extends over 15 amino acids. CDR3 sequence: CASSLRGSSYNEQFF. CDR3 DNA sequence: TGTGCCAGCAGTTTACGCGGGTCCTCCTACAATGAGCAGTTCTTC.

This clonotype was observed many times. CDR3 nucleotides: TGCAGTGCCCGAGGGGTGGCGGGAATTAATGAGCAGTTCTTC. It specifies CSARGVAGINEQFF. The chain uses TRBV20-1 and TRBJ2-1, with D perhaps TRBD2 (6 bases). Germline V gives CDR1 DFQATT, CDR2 SNEGSKA (reference sequence). CDR3 length equals 14 residues. Deletions cut 6 bases from V and 7 bases from J, with 19 bases between.

The chain recombines TRBV18 with TRBJ2-7; D is unresolved. Trimming cost V 4 bases and J 2 bases, with 9 bases left between them. Germline CDR1 reads KGHSH; CDR2 reads LQKENI. This CDR3 region has 13 residues. The CDR3 region is CASSLKLAYEQYF. The CDR3 coding sequence is TGTGCCAGCTCACTCAAGTTGGCCTACGAGCAGTACTTC.

This clonotype was seen a few times. The chain links TRBV20-1 to TRBJ1-5, with D maybe TRBD1 (6 bases). Germline V gene lookup returns CDR1 DFQATT and CDR2 SNEGSKA (reference sequence). The CDR3 spans 15 residues. V gave up 6 bases and J gave up 3 bases, with 18 bases separating them. As DNA, the CDR3 is TGCAGTGCCCCTCGAACGGGGGCGAACAATCAGCCCCAGCATTTT. Its translation: CSAPRTGANNQPQHF.

The table lists this clonotype with a count of one. The chain carries TRBV4-1 and TRBJ2-7; D ambiguous. Trimming removed 4 bases at V and 6 bases at J, with 10 bases between. Germline CDR1 is MGHRA and CDR2 is YSYEKL. The CDR3 is made up of 12 amino acids. CDR3 region: CASSLWKAEQYF. The CDR3, as DNA: TGCGCCAGCAGCCTTTGGAAAGCCGAGCAGTACTTC.

This clonotype turned up a few times. The chain links TRBV6-5 to TRBJ1-3; 10 bases agree with TRBD1. CDR1 and CDR2 (germline): MNHEY, SVGAGI. The CDR3 has 16 residues. Unmatched junction bases numbered 5, after V lost 3 bases and J lost 3 bases. The CDR3 DNA reads as TGTGCCAGCAGTTATGGACAGGGGGTCGGTGGAAACACCATATATTTT. As protein: CASSYGQGVGGNTIYF.

This clonotype has just a few counts. The CDR3, as DNA: TGTGCCAGCAGCTACGACTTAGTTATCGGGGAGCTGTTTTTT. Translated: CASSYDLVIGELFF. V usage is TRBV9 and J usage is TRBJ2-2; no firm D call. This CDR3 is built from 14 residues. The V gene lost 4 bases and the J gene lost 7 bases, with 14 bases spanning the gap. Germline V CDR1 and CDR2: SGDLS, YYNGEE. Filled out from reference TRBV9 and TRBJ2-2, the complete variable domain reads DSGVTQTPKHLITATGQRVTLRCSPRSGDLSVYWYQQSLDQGLQFLIQYYNGEERAKGNILERFSAQQFPDLHSELNLSSLELGDSALYFCASSYDLVIGELFFGEGSRLTVL.